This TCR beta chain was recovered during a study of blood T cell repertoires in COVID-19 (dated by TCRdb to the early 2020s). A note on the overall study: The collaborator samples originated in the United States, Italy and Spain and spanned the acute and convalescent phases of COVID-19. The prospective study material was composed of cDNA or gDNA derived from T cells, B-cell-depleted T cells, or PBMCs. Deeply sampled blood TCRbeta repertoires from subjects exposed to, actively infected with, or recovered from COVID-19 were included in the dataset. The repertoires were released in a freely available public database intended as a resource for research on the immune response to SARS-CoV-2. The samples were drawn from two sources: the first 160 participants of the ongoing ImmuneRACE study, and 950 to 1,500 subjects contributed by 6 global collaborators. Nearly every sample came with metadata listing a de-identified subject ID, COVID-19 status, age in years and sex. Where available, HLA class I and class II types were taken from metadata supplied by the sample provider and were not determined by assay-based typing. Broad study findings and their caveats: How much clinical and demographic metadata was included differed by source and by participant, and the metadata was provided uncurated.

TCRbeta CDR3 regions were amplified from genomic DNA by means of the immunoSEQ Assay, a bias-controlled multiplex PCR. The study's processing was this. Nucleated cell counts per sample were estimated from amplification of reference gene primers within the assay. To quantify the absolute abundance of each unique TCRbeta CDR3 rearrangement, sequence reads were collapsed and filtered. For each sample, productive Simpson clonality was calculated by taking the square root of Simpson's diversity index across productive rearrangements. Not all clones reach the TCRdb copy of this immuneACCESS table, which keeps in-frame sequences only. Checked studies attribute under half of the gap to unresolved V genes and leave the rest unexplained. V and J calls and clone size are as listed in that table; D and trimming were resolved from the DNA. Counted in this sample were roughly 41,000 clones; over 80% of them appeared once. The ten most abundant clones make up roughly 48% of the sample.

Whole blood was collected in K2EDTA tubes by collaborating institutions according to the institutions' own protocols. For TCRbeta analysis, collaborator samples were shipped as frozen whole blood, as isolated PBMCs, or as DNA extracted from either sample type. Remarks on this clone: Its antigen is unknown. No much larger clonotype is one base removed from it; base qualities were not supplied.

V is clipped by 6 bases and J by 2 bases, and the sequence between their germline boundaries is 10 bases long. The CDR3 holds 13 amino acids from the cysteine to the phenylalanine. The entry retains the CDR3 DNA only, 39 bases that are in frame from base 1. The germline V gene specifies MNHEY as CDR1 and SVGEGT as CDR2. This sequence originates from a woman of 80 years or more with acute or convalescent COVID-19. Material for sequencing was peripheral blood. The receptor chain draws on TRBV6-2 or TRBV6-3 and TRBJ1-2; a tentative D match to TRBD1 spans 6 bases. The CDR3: CASSPDRNYGYTF. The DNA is TGTGCCAGCAGCCCTGACAGGAACTATGGCTACACCTTC.